This entry concerns a single T cell receptor beta chain. The CDR3 has 15 amino acids. V lost 0 bases to trimming and J lost 3 bases, with 12 bases between them. Germline CDR1 and CDR2: LGHNA and YSLEER. This entry comes from a study of human T cells and chemical hapten exposure. The library attached unique molecular identifiers to individual cDNA molecules. Source study methods: The number of TCRs in each sample had a median of around 96,000 and spanned about 23,224 to 700,000. TCRdb analysed the RACE reads with MiXCR anew, one entry per CDR3 protein. Clone size and V and J calls follow TCRdb, not the original study. The table has around 130,000 distinct CDR3 sequences, around 8.2% seen once. Time point of the sample: healthy volunteer bleed at 2 weeks. It was from unfractionated whole blood that total RNA was extracted.

This chain joins TRBV4-3 and TRBJ2-7; a weak D match, TRBD1 (5 bases). The sequence was collected from a male donor in good health. Some clones in this sample may be carry-over from other donors' samples. Sequencing was carried out using whole blood. CDR3 DNA: TGCGCCAGCAGCCAAGATCAGGCAGGGAACTACGAGCAGTACTTC. This gives the protein CASSQDQAGNYEQYF.